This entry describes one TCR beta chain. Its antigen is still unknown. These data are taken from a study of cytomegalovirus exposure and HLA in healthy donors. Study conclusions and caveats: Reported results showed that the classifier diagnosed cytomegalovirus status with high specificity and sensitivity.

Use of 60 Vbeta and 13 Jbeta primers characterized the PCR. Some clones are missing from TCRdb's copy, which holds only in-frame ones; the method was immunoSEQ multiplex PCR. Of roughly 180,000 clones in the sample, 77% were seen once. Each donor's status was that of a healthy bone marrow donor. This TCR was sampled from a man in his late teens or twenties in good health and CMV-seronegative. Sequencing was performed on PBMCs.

The CDR3 coding sequence is TGCGCCAGCAGCCAGACAACAGGGGTTTGGCAGCCCCAGCATTTT. Protein sequence: CASSQTTGVWQPQHF. V usage is TRBV4-3 and J usage is TRBJ1-5; 7 nucleotides align to TRBD1. Unmatched junction bases numbered 9, after V lost 3 bases and J lost 7 bases. The CDR3 spans 15 residues. Germline V gene lookup returns CDR1 LGHNA and CDR2 YSLEER.